This paragraph reports one TCR beta chain. Antigen: not known. The data are from a study of a mutant IDH1 vaccine in newly diagnosed glioma. The table came from immunoSEQ multiplex PCR; TCRdb's copy has only in-frame clones and leaves some out. The table lists around 30,000 clones, roughly 80% of them singletons. This CDR3 comprises 13 residues. The germline V gene encodes CDR1 MNHNS and CDR2 SASEGT. Trimming cost V 5 bases and J 6 bases; bases outside gene matches: 5. Time point indicated: week 35, safety follow-up. The content of each vaccine dose was 300 ug of mutant IDH1 20-mer peptide, and topical imiquimod accompanied it.

This material consisted of PBMCs, taken from a glioma patient whose treatment included an IDH1 peptide vaccine. V gene TRBV6-1 combines with J gene TRBJ1-2; TRBD1 agrees at 8 bases. The TCR originated in a woman under 30 with glioma. The CDR3 region has the DNA TGTGCCAGCAGTCCCGACAGGGGCGATGGCTACACCTTC. Residues: CASSPDRGDGYTF.